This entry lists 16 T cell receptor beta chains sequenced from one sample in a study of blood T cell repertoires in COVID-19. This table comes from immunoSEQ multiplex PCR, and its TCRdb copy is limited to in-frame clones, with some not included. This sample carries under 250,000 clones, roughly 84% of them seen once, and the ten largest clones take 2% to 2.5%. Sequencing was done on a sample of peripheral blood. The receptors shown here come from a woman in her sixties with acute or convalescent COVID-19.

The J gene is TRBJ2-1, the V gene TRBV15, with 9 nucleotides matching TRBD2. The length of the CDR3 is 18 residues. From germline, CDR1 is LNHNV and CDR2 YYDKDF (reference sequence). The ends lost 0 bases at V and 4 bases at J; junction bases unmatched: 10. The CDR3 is CATSRDIRRGGRYNEQFF. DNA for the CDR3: TGTGCCACCAGCAGAGATATTAGGCGGGGGGGCAGGTACAATGAGCAGTTCTTC.

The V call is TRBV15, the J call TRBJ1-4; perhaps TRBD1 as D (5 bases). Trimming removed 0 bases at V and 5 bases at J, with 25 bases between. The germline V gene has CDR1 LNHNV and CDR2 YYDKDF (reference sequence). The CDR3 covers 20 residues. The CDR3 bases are TGTGCCACCAGCAGAGATTCAGTTCAATTAGGAGGGGCCCTCAATGAAAAACTGTTTTTT. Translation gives CATSRDSVQLGGALNEKLFF.

The CDR3 here is CASSLGTGSGSTEAFF. The CDR3, as DNA: TGTGCCAGCAGCCTAGGGACAGGGTCGGGGAGCACTGAAGCTTTCTTT. The V and J genes are TRBV5-5 and TRBJ1-1; 9 positions match TRBD1. Germline V CDR1 and CDR2: SGHKS, YYEKEE (reference sequence). Trimming at V came to 4 bases and at J to 4 bases, leaving 11 bases not matched to a gene. The CDR3 sequence is 16 residues long.

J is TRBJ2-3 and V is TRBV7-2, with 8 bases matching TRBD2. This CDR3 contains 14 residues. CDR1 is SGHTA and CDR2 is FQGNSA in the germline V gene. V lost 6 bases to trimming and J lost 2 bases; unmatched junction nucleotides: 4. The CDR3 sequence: CASRAGGLTDTQYF. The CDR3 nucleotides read TGTGCCAGCAGGGCGGGGGGCCTCACAGATACGCAGTATTTT.

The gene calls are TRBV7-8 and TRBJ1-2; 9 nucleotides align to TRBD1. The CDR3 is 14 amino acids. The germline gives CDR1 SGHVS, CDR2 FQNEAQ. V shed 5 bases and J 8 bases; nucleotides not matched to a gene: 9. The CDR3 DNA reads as TGTGCCAGCAGCCCCAGTGGGACAGGGCGCGGCTACACCTTC. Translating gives CASSPSGTGRGYTF.

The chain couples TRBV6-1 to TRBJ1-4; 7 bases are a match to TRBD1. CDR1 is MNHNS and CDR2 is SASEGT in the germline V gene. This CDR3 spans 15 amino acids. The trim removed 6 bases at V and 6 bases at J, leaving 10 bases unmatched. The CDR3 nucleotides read TGTGCCAGCAGAGCCCGGGACAGCATAGATGAAAAACTGTTTTTT. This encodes CASRARDSIDEKLFF.

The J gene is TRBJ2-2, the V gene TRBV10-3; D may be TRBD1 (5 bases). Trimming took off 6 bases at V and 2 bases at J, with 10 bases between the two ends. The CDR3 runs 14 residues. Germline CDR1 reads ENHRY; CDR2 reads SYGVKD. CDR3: CAISGGQNTGELFF. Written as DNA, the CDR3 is TGTGCCATCAGCGGTGGACAAAACACCGGGGAGCTGTTTTTT.

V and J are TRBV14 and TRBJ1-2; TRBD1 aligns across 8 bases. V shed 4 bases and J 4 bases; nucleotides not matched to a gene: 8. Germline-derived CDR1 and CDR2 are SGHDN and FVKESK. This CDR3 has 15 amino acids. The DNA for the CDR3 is TGTGCCAGCAGCCGAGCCGGGACAGGACTCTATGGCTACACCTTC. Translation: CASSRAGTGLYGYTF.

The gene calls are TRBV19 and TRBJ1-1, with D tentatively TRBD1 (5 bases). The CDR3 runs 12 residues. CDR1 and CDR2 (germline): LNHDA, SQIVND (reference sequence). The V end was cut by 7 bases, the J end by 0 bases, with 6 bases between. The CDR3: CASKDMNTEAFF. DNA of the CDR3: TGTGCCAGTAAGGACATGAACACTGAAGCTTTCTTT.

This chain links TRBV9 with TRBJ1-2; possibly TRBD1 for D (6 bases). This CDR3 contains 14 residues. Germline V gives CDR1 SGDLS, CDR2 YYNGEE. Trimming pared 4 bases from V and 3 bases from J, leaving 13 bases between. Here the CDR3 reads CASSSPGADYGYTF. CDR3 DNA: TGTGCCAGCAGCTCCCCAGGGGCCGACTATGGCTACACCTTC.

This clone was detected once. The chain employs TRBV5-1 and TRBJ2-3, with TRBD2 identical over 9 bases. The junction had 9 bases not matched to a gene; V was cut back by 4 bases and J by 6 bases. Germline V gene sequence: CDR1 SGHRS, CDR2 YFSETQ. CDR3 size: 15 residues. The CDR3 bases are TGCGCCAGCAGCAGTCAGCGGGGGGCCACTGATACGCAGTATTTT. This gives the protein CASSSQRGATDTQYF.

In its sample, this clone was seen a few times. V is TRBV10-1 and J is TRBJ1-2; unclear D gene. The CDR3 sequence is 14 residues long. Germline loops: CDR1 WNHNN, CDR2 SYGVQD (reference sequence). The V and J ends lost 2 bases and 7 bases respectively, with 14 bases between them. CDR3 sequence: CASSELKGACGYTF. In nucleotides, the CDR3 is TGCGCCAGCAGTGAGCTTAAGGGAGCCTGTGGCTACACCTTC.

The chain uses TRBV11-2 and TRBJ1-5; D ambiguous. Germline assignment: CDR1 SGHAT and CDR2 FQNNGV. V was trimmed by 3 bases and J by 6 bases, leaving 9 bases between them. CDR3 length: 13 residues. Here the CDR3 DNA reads TGTGCCAGCAGCTTCCTGGAGGGTCAGCCCCAGCATTTT. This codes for CASSFLEGQPQHF.

CDR3 loop: CASSAGTGRGYTF. In DNA, the CDR3 is TGTGCCAGCAGCGCGGGGACAGGGAGAGGCTACACCTTC. The chain couples TRBV5-5 to TRBJ1-2; 9 nucleotides line up with TRBD1. V was clipped by 4 bases and J by 8 bases; unmatched bases: 6. Germline values: CDR1 SGHKS, CDR2 YYEKEE (reference sequence). The CDR3 is 13 residues long.

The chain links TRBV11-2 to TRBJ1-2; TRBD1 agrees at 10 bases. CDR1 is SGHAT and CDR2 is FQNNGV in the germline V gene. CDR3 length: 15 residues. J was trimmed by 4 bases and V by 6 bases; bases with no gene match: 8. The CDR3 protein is CASRPGTGVPYGYTF. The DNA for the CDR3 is TGTGCCAGCAGGCCCGGGACAGGGGTCCCCTATGGCTACACCTTC.

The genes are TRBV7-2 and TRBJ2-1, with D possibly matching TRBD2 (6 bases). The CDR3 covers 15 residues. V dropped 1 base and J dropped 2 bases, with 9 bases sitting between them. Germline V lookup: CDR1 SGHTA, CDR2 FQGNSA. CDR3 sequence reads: CASSLGRGPYNEQFF. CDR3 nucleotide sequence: TGTGCCAGCAGCTTAGGGCGGGGTCCCTACAATGAGCAGTTCTTC.